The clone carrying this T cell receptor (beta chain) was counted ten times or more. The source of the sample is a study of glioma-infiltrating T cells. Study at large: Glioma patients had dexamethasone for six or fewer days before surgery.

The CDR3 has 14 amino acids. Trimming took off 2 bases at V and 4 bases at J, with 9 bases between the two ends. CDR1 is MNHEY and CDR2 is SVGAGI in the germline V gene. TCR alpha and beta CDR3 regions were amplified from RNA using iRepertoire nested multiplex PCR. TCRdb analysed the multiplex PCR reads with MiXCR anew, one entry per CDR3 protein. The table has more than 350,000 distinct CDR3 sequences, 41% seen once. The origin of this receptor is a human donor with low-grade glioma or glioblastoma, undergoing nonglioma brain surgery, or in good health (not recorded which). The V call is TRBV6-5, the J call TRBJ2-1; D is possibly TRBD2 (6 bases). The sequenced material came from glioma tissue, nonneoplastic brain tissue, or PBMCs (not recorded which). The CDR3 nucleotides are TGTGCCAGCAGTTACCGGGACTCATACAATGAGCAGTTCTTC. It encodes CASSYRDSYNEQFF.